This T cell receptor (beta chain) was profiled in a study of blood T cell repertoires in COVID-19 (TCRdb year 2020). Broadly, across the study: Samples covering the acute and convalescent phases of COVID-19 were provided by collaborators in the United States, Italy and Spain. The material from the prospective study consisted of cDNA or gDNA derived from T cells, B-cell-depleted T cells, or PBMCs. The dataset comprised deeply sampled blood TCRbeta repertoires from subjects exposed to, actively infected with, or recovered from COVID-19. The repertoires were released in a freely available public database intended as a resource for research on the immune response to SARS-CoV-2. The samples were drawn from the first 160 participants of the ongoing ImmuneRACE study and from 950 to 1,500 subjects provided by 6 global collaborators. The sample metadata nearly always contained a de-identified subject ID, COVID-19 status, age in years and sex. Where HLA class I and class II types were available, the types were taken from metadata supplied by the sample provider, not from assay-based typing. What the study reported, not specific to this receptor: Clinical and demographic metadata were provided uncurated, with the amount varying by source and participant.

Turning to this clone: The clone's antigen remains unknown. The record has no base qualities; no much larger clone is one base away.

Participants in the prospective study were aged roughly 18 to 89 years, lived in some 24 United States geographic areas, and enrolled through a virtual design. In the prospective study, cohorts were assigned on the basis of participant-reported clinical history obtained from a screening survey and a study questionnaire. For ImmuneRACE Cohort 3, a participant was defined as recovered based on two consecutive negative NP/OP PCR tests, clearance by a healthcare professional, or resolution of symptoms. Mobile phlebotomists in the prospective study collected whole blood, serum and a nasopharyngeal or oropharyngeal swab from every participant. Over a roughly 2-month period, participants in the prospective study had the option of providing additional blood draws and questionnaires. Before DNA extraction, prospective study blood samples were shipped either frozen or at room temperature. TCRbeta CDR3 regions were amplified from genomic DNA by means of the immunoSEQ Assay, a bias-controlled multiplex PCR. The original methods were these. Within the assay, amplification of reference gene primers was used to estimate how many nucleated cells each sample contained. To quantify the absolute abundance of each unique TCRbeta CDR3 rearrangement, sequence reads were collapsed and filtered. For each sample, productive Simpson clonality was calculated as the square root of Simpson's diversity index across productive rearrangements. What TCRdb holds here is the immuneACCESS table cut down to in-frame rearrangements. Part of the clones is not present; checked against another copy, under half of the missing clones reflect an unresolved V gene, and the others are unexplained. The V and J calls and clone size come from that table; D and trimming were worked out from the DNA. The sample table contains a few hundred thousand clones; only one count was recorded for roughly 91% of them. Clones ranked in the top ten supply roughly 1.2% of the sample.

The receptor was derived from a woman younger than 30 who had recovered from COVID-19. Sequenced sample: PBMCs or T cells enriched from blood (not recorded which).

The CDR3 in this case is CASSPQAYTDTQYF. The nucleotide sequence reads TGTGCCAGCAGCCCTCAGGCCTACACAGATACGCAGTATTTT. This chain joins TRBV5-6 to TRBJ2-3, with no reliable assignment of the D segment. Trimming removed 4 bases from V and 2 bases from J, leaving 11 bases between the germline ends. From its cysteine to its phenylalanine, the CDR3 spans 14 amino acids. Only the CDR3 region is kept as DNA, spanning 42 bases read in frame from base 1. CDR1 and CDR2 (SGHDT, YYEEEE) derive from the germline V gene.